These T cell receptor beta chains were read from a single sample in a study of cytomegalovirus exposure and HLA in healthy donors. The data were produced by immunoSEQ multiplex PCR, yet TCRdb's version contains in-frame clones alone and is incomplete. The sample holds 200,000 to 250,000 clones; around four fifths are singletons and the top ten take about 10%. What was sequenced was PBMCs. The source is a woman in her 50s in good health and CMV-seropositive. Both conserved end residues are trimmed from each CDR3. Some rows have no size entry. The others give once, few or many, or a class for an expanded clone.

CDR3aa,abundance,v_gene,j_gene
ASRESGQGGYT,.,TRBV7-2,TRBJ1-2
ASSILQGETQY,once,TRBV19,TRBJ2-5
ATSRLGREGEKLF,.,TRBV15,TRBJ1-4
ASSPQGVYEQF,.,TRBV27,TRBJ2-1
ASSVAKTQGLGKGTMGYT,few,TRBV10-1,TRBJ1-2
ASSQATVHGNTIY,.,TRBV14,TRBJ1-3
SARGYTEAF,.,TRBV20-1,TRBJ1-1
ASSLGQASEQY,.,TRBV7-9,TRBJ2-7
ASRPRTGTGGRNEQF,few,TRBV27,TRBJ2-1
ASSVDRHTDTQY,.,TRBV9,TRBJ2-3
ASTLGGGALGNIQY,.,TRBV5-1,TRBJ2-4
ASSDTDRGFFQPQH,.,TRBV6-1,TRBJ1-5
ASSVGIVFTDTQY,.,TRBV9,TRBJ2-3
ASSFDRNTEAF,.,TRBV2,TRBJ1-1
ASSLVSGGRSYNEQF,.,TRBV7-2,TRBJ2-1
ASSAEVEQY,.,TRBV5-1,TRBJ2-5
ASSLDPGGEQPQH,.,TRBV11-2,TRBJ1-5
ASSLVVFATSRPYEQY,.,TRBV7-2,TRBJ2-7
ASSYTTGNEKLF,.,TRBV5-5,TRBJ1-4
ASSLVRTSGANEQF,.,TRBV27,TRBJ2-1
ASSPSTNEKLF,.,TRBV7-2,TRBJ1-4
ASRGGAHNSPLH,.,TRBV7-2,TRBJ1-6
ASSVDSGNTEAF,.,TRBV9,TRBJ1-1
ASSLIGTGNYEQY,.,TRBV7-8,TRBJ2-7
ASRGTSGGKQF,.,TRBV2,TRBJ2-1
ASSPLGVSEQY,.,TRBV6-5,TRBJ2-7
ASRVTGVRTEAF,.,TRBV2,TRBJ1-1
ASSLDRRDSPLH,.,TRBV5-1,TRBJ1-6
ASISDRGHYEQY,.,TRBV28,TRBJ2-7